This T cell receptor beta chain stems from a study of blood T cell repertoires in COVID-19. The CDR3 is 13 residues long. Trimming removed 6 bases at V and 3 bases at J, with 9 bases between. Sequencing was performed with immunoSEQ multiplex PCR; in TCRdb, only in-frame clones are kept and a portion is missing. The sample includes 200,000 to 250,000 clones, 70% to 90% of them seen just once. The source of this sequence is an older woman with active or convalescent COVID-19. The chain carries TRBV12-3 or TRBV12-4 and TRBJ1-5; the D gene is possibly TRBD1 (6 bases). The sequencing input was peripheral blood. The CDR3 protein is CASRGGINQPQHF. In DNA form, the CDR3 reads TGTGCCAGCAGAGGGGGTATCAATCAGCCCCAGCATTTT.